These 23 T cell receptor beta chains came from one sample sequenced in a study of graft-versus-host responses after intestinal transplantation. Profiled with immunoSEQ multiplex PCR; TCRdb holds only in-frame clones, not every one. The table shows over 75,000 clones, with about 82% occurring only once. The source was PBMCs, collected 255 days after intestinal transplant. These TCRs come from a human patient who received an intestinal transplant, so some T cells may come from the graft donor.

The chain recombines TRBV6-5 with TRBJ2-2; 10 bases fit TRBD1. Germline V gene sequence: CDR1 MNHEY, CDR2 SVGAGI. The CDR3 spans 15 residues. Trimming took 4 bases from V and 6 from J; bases not matched to a gene: 5. As DNA, the CDR3 is TGTGCCAGCAGTTCCGGGACAGGGGAGCCCGGGGAGCTGTTTTTT. This encodes CASSSGTGEPGELFF.

This chain uses TRBV7-2 with TRBJ1-1, with D tentatively TRBD1 (5 bases). The germline V gene encodes CDR1 SGHTA and CDR2 FQGNSA. V was clipped by 2 bases and J by 4 bases, with 20 bases between them. The CDR3 consists of 17 residues. Written as DNA, the CDR3 is TGTGCCAGCAGCTTACGATTACTGGGACGGATCCGCACTGAAGCTTTCTTT. This codes for CASSLRLLGRIRTEAFF.

The V gene is TRBV5-1, the J gene TRBJ2-1; D might be TRBD2 (6 bases). Between the trimmed V and J ends, which lost 1 base and 5 bases, there was a span of 7 bases. In germline, CDR1 is SGHRS, CDR2 YFSETQ. The CDR3 runs to 13 residues. CDR3 sequence: CASSLSGDNEQFF. As DNA, the CDR3 is TGCGCCAGCAGCTTGTCGGGGGACAATGAGCAGTTCTTC.

The chain carries TRBV4-1 and TRBJ2-2; the D gene is possibly TRBD1 (6 bases). The CDR3 totals 18 residues. Germline CDR1 reads MGHRA; CDR2 reads YSYEKL. The ends were cut back, 1 base at V and 4 bases at J, with 19 bases in the middle. For the CDR3, the DNA is TGCGCCAGCAGCCAAGGGGAGATAGGCAGGGGAATCACCGGGGAGCTGTTTTTT. Protein sequence: CASSQGEIGRGITGELFF.

Here the CDR3 DNA reads TGCGCCAGCAGTCGGCCGGGCCCCAGACGTCGAAACACCATATATTTT. Its protein is CASSRPGPRRRNTIYF. The chain has TRBV23-1 and TRBJ1-3; no reliable D call. TRBV23-1 is given ORF status, its function remaining uncertain. The CDR3 sequence is 16 residues long. Trimming shortened V by 4 bases and J by 5 bases, and 18 bases separated the two germline ends.

The chain couples TRBV5-1 to TRBJ1-1; TRBD1 might be the D (5 bases). The CDR3 contains 15 residues. CDR1 is SGHRS, CDR2 YFSETQ, per germline. Trimming took 4 bases from V and 5 from J, leaving 18 bases between them. The CDR3 sequence is CASSPSGGRATEAFF. Here the CDR3 DNA reads TGCGCCAGCAGCCCATCCGGGGGACGAGCAACTGAAGCTTTCTTT.

This clone has a single count. The chain couples TRBV19 to TRBJ1-5, with D unclear. This CDR3 region has 12 residues. Trimming cost V 8 bases and J 2 bases, with 7 bases left between them. Germline CDR1 reads LNHDA; CDR2 reads SQIVND (reference sequence). For the CDR3, the DNA is TGTGCCAGTCATAGCGGCAATCAGCCCCAGCATTTT. Amino acid sequence: CASHSGNQPQHF.

The chain links TRBV27 to TRBJ1-2; D is perhaps TRBD1 (5 bases). This CDR3 comprises 15 residues. Deletions cut 5 bases from V and 4 bases from J, with 17 bases between. Germline CDR1 is MNHEY and CDR2 is SMNVEV (reference sequence). The chain's CDR3 is CASSPWTGGVYGYTF. The CDR3 DNA follows: TGTGCCAGCAGTCCGTGGACGGGGGGGGTCTATGGCTACACCTTC.

This sequence joins TRBV7-9 and TRBJ2-3; 8 bases agree with TRBD1. There are 17 residues in the CDR3. Germline CDR1 and CDR2: SEHNR and FQNEAQ (reference sequence). V was pared by 5 bases and J by 1 base, with 11 bases of the junction left unmatched. The CDR3 DNA sequence: TGTGCCAGCAGCGCAAAGTCTCAGGGGGCAGGCACAGATACGCAGTATTTT. This sequence encodes CASSAKSQGAGTDTQYF.

This chain uses TRBV7-8 with TRBJ1-1; weak D call: TRBD1 (6 bases). The CDR3 contains 16 residues. Deletions cut 5 bases from V and 3 bases from J, with 19 bases between. Germline values: CDR1 SGHVS, CDR2 FQNEAQ. DNA for the CDR3: TGTGCCAGCAGCCGATCGACAGGCCGAGGTTACACTGAAGCTTTCTTT. Its protein product is CASSRSTGRGYTEAFF.

CDR3 loop: CASSFRRPGGQPQHF. The CDR3 nucleotides are TGTGCCAGCAGCTTTCGGAGACCCGGGGGACAGCCCCAGCATTTT. This chain uses TRBV5-8 with TRBJ1-5; D perhaps matches TRBD1 (5 bases). Trimming took off 2 bases at V and 7 bases at J, with 16 bases between the two ends. CDR1 is SGHTS and CDR2 is YDEGEE in the germline V gene. CDR3 length: 15 amino acids.

CDR3 protein: CASSEFSMDREIPYEQYF. CDR3 DNA: TGTGCCAGCAGTGAGTTCTCCATGGACAGGGAAATCCCCTACGAGCAGTACTTC. The V call is TRBV2, the J call TRBJ2-7, with 8 bases identical to TRBD1. Germline assignment: CDR1 SNHLY and CDR2 FYNNEI. This CDR3 comprises 18 residues. After removal of 3 bases from V and 2 bases from J, the junction contained 15 bases not matched to a gene. The full variable domain, its missing parts supplied by reference TRBV2 and TRBJ2-7, is EPEVTQTPSHQVTQMGQEVILRCVPISNHLYFYWYRQILGQKVEFLVSFYNNEISEKSEIFDDQFSVERPDGSNFTLKIRSTKLEDSAMYFCASSEFSMDREIPYEQYFGPGTRLTVT.

The V gene is TRBV15, the J gene TRBJ1-2, with D perhaps matching TRBD1 (5 bases). The germline V gene has CDR1 LNHNV and CDR2 YYDKDF (reference sequence). This CDR3 is 17 amino acids long. V was pared by 5 bases and J by 2 bases, with 21 bases between. CDR3 region: CATSEPPRAGLNYGYTF. CDR3 DNA sequence: TGTGCCACCAGCGAACCCCCACGGGCAGGGTTAAACTATGGCTACACCTTC.

To note about this clone: Distinct nucleotide sequences in the sample also encode this CDR3. The chain links TRBV11-2 to TRBJ2-5; the D is unclear. CDR3 length: 11 residues. V was pared by 1 base and J by 5 bases, with 2 bases between. Germline loops: CDR1 SGHAT, CDR2 FQNNGV. In DNA form, the CDR3 reads TGTGCCAGCAGCTTAGGGGAGACCCAGTACTTC. It codes for CASSLGETQYF.

The rearrangement uses TRBV18 and TRBJ1-2, with 9 bases matching TRBD1. The CDR3 covers 15 residues. V dropped 0 bases and J dropped 7; count of bases not matched to a gene: 6. Per the germline V gene, CDR1 is KGHSH and CDR2 is LQKENI. CDR3 sequence: CASSPPGTGISGYTF. CDR3 DNA sequence: TGTGCCAGCTCACCACCCGGGACAGGGATTTCTGGCTACACCTTC.

The chain recombines TRBV2 with TRBJ1-2; no reliable D call. The CDR3 totals 15 residues. From germline, CDR1 is SNHLY and CDR2 FYNNEI. V shed 3 bases and J shed 7 bases, with 18 bases lying between them. The CDR3 loop is CASSDGDEYAVGYTF. The CDR3 DNA follows: TGTGCCAGCAGTGACGGGGATGAATACGCGGTTGGCTACACCTTC.

This clone has a single count. The rearrangement links TRBV30 to TRBJ1-2, with 8 bases aligning to TRBD1. V shed 0 bases, J shed 6 bases, and the junction held 6 bases outside the gene matches. CDR1 is GTSNPN and CDR2 is SVGIG in the germline V gene (reference sequence). The CDR3 length is 14 residues. CDR3 residues: CAWSVRQGADGYTF. The CDR3 DNA is TGTGCCTGGAGTGTAAGGCAGGGGGCGGATGGCTACACCTTC.

This CDR3 reads CASRGGEIGAIQYF. CDR3 in DNA: TGTGCCAGCAGAGGTGGGGAGATCGGAGCCATTCAGTACTTC. The chain is built from TRBV6-5 and TRBJ2-4; a weak D match, TRBD2 (5 bases). This CDR3 spans 14 amino acids. With 6 bases removed from V and 9 bases from J, the gap between germline ends came to 18 bases. The V gene's germline CDR1 is MNHEY and CDR2 SVGAGI.

The chain has TRBV7-9 and TRBJ1-1, with a possible D match to TRBD1 (5 bases). This CDR3 contains 13 residues. Trimming left V 6 bases short and J 1 base short, with 9 bases between. Germline V gene sequence: CDR1 SEHNR, CDR2 FQNEAQ (reference sequence). This CDR3 reads CASRSQGNTEAFF. The CDR3, as DNA: TGTGCCAGCAGGTCCCAGGGGAACACTGAAGCTTTCTTT.

The CDR3 DNA is TGTGCCAGCCTCGGGACTACCCCATACGAGCAGTACGTC. Amino acids: CASLGTTPYEQYV. The rearrangement links TRBV2 to TRBJ2-7; TRBD2 matches 7 bases. The CDR3 covers 13 residues. Germline values: CDR1 SNHLY, CDR2 FYNNEI. The ends lost 8 bases at V and 4 bases at J; junction bases unmatched: 8.

This chain joins TRBV20-1 and TRBJ1-1; D is ambiguous. Trimming removed 1 base at V and 3 bases at J, with 3 bases between. CDR1 and CDR2 from the germline V gene are DFQATT and SNEGSKA (reference sequence). The CDR3 is made up of 11 amino acids. The CDR3 sequence is CSARVDTEAFF. The CDR3 DNA follows: TGCAGTGCTAGAGTCGACACTGAAGCTTTCTTT.

The chain has TRBV19 and TRBJ2-3, with 8 bases aligning to TRBD1. The length of the CDR3 is 15 residues. Germline V gene lookup returns CDR1 LNHDA and CDR2 SQIVND (reference sequence). Trimming cost V 3 bases and J 4 bases; bases outside gene matches: 6. This CDR3 is CASSMWAGGSDTQYF. The CDR3 DNA reads TGTGCCAGTAGTATGTGGGCAGGGGGCTCAGATACGCAGTATTTT.

This rearrangement joins TRBV10-2 to TRBJ2-3; 12 bases align to TRBD2. Per the germline V gene, CDR1 is WSHSY and CDR2 is SAAADI. V lost 6 bases, J lost 0 bases, and 19 bases stayed unmatched. This CDR3 spans 21 amino acids. The CDR3 sequence is CASRALGLAGYRRSSTDTQYF. CDR3 nucleotide sequence: TGCGCCAGCAGGGCCCTGGGACTAGCGGGTTATCGTCGTTCTAGCACAGATACGCAGTATTTT.